This T cell receptor (beta chain) was obtained from a study of shared clonotypes between healthy human individuals. Study-level findings and limits: Clonotypes not shared had lower generation probabilities than those common to all four donors.

Using immunoSEQ multiplex PCR, the repertoire was profiled, and TCRdb retains in-frame clones only, with some absent. Found here are about 800,000 clones, 96% of them singletons; the top ten hold around 0.21%. On this clone: Its antigen remains unidentified.

Naive-designated CD8 cells lacked CD45RO, were positively enriched for CCR7, and omitted terminally differentiated effector memory CD45RA+ cells. Germline V gene lookup returns CDR1 SGHNT and CDR2 YYREEE (reference sequence). This CDR3 is built from 14 residues. V dropped 4 bases and J dropped 4 bases, with 11 bases sitting between them. Sequences were obtained from naive CD8+ T cells sorted from blood. The receptor's source is a man aged 25-45 years in good health. The gene calls are TRBV5-4 and TRBJ2-2, with D unclear. The CDR3 reads CASSRQISTGELFF. The CDR3 region has the DNA TGTGCCAGCAGCCGGCAGATTAGCACCGGGGAGCTGTTTTTT.